The 18 T cell receptor beta chains given below trace back to one sample, sequenced in a study of blood T cell repertoires in COVID-19. Sequenced by immunoSEQ multiplex PCR; TCRdb stores in-frame clones only, minus some. The sample contains about 670,000 clones, about 87% of which appear only once. Sequenced sample: peripheral blood. Source of these receptors: a woman aged 18-29 years with acute or convalescent COVID-19.

The rearrangement uses TRBV3-1 (or the pseudogene TRBV3-2) and TRBJ2-1; TRBD2 agrees at 7 bases. CDR1 and CDR2 (germline): LGHDT, YNNKEL (reference sequence). The CDR3 extends over 15 amino acids. The ends lost 2 bases at V and 10 bases at J; junction bases unmatched: 11. CDR3 sequence (DNA): TGTGCCAGCAGCCAATCCCTAGCGGACTTATTAGAGCAGTTCTTC. Its translation: CASSQSLADLLEQFF.

The rearrangement uses TRBV2 and TRBJ2-7, with TRBD1 matching over 7 bases. The CDR3 consists of 12 residues. Unmatched junction bases numbered 6, after V lost 9 bases and J lost 4 bases. Per germline, CDR1 SNHLY and CDR2 FYNNEI. The CDR3 sequence is CASDVGQYEQYF. The DNA for the CDR3 is TGTGCCAGTGACGTGGGACAGTACGAGCAGTACTTC.

The chain has TRBV19 and TRBJ1-6; D gene ambiguous. Germline V gene sequence: CDR1 LNHDA, CDR2 SQIVND (reference sequence). The CDR3 has 16 amino acids. V lost 1 base and J lost 3, with 10 bases in between. CDR3 in amino acids: CASSIAPTGYNSPLHF. Here the CDR3 DNA reads TGTGCCAGTAGTATAGCCCCGACGGGCTATAATTCACCCCTCCACTTT. The complete variable domain, with remaining parts taken from reference TRBV19 and TRBJ1-6, reads DGGITQSPKYLFRKEGQNVTLSCEQNLNHDAMYWYRQDPGQGLRLIYYSQIVNDFQKGDIAEGYSVSREKKESFPLTVTSAQKNPTAFYLCASSIAPTGYNSPLHFGNGTRLTVT.

The J gene is TRBJ1-2, the V gene TRBV6-1, with 12 nucleotides matching TRBD1. The CDR3 runs 15 residues. CDR1 and CDR2 from the germline V gene are MNHNS and SASEGT. The junction had 5 bases not matched to a gene; V was cut back by 2 bases and J by 7 bases. CDR3 residues: CASSEWGTGGGGYTF. The DNA for the CDR3 is TGTGCCAGCAGTGAATGGGGGACAGGGGGCGGTGGCTACACCTTC.

This chain links TRBV9 with TRBJ1-2, with a weak D call TRBD1 (5 bases). Deletions cut 0 bases from V and 7 bases from J, with 10 bases between. From germline, CDR1 is SGDLS and CDR2 YYNGEE. This CDR3 has 13 amino acids. The CDR3: CASSVDQGFGYTF. The CDR3 DNA follows: TGTGCCAGCAGCGTAGATCAGGGTTTTGGCTACACCTTC.

The rearrangement links TRBV18 to TRBJ1-1; D might be TRBD1 (6 bases). Trimming took off 8 bases at V and 2 bases at J, with 15 bases between the two ends. The CDR3 loop spans 14 amino acids. CDR1 KGHSH and CDR2 LQKENI come from the germline V gene. The CDR3 here is CASLHDRTNTEAFF. The CDR3 coding sequence is TGTGCCAGCCTTCACGACAGGACAAACACTGAAGCTTTCTTT.

This clone was seen just once. The same CDR3 arises from other DNA sequences in this sample as well. CDR3 DNA: TGCGCCAGCAGCTCTACTAGCGGGGGGTACAATGAGCAGTTCTTC. Encoded protein: CASSSTSGGYNEQFF. The chain couples TRBV5-1 to TRBJ2-1, with TRBD2 identical over 12 bases. Trimming cost V 3 bases and J 4 bases; bases outside gene matches: 2. The germline V gene encodes CDR1 SGHRS and CDR2 YFSETQ. This CDR3 has 15 amino acids.

The genes are TRBV19 and TRBJ1-5; 9 bases are shared with TRBD1. With V trimmed by 5 bases and J by 0 bases, 11 bases remained unmatched. The CDR3 is 18 amino acids. Germline CDR1 is LNHDA and CDR2 is SQIVND (reference sequence). The DNA for the CDR3 is TGTGCCAGTAGTCATGGACAGGGGAGGCTATATAGCAATCAGCCCCAGCATTTT. Its protein product is CASSHGQGRLYSNQPQHF.

The V and J genes are TRBV30 and TRBJ2-3; TRBD2 is a possible D gene (7 bases). This CDR3 has 13 amino acids. Trimming removed 2 bases at V and 5 bases at J, with 11 bases between. Germline CDR1 is GTSNPN and CDR2 is SVGIG (reference sequence). The CDR3 protein is CAWSWGGLDTQYF. CDR3 DNA sequence: TGTGCCTGGAGTTGGGGGGGCTTAGATACGCAGTATTTT.

Turning to this clone: A much larger clone is a single base away; this may be a read error. The chain is built from TRBV5-1 and TRBJ2-7; the D is unclear. This CDR3 region has 13 residues. Germline CDR1 reads SGHRS; CDR2 reads YFSETQ. Trimming stripped 2 bases from V and 0 bases from J, with 6 bases between. The CDR3 sequence: CASSFDNSYEQYF. The CDR3 DNA reads TGCGCCAGCAGCTTTGACAACTCCTACGAGCAGTACTTC. The variable domain in full, completed from reference TRBV5-1 and TRBJ2-7, reads KAGVTQTPRYLIKTRGQQVTLSCSPISGHRSVSWYQQTPGQGLQFLFEYFSETQRNKGNFPGRFSGRQFSNSRSEMNVSTLELGDSALYLCASSFDNSYEQYFGPGTRLTVT.

V and J are TRBV7-9 and TRBJ1-2; maybe TRBD1 (6 bases). The CDR3 is 14 amino acids. Germline V lookup: CDR1 SEHNR, CDR2 FQNEAQ (reference sequence). Trimming stripped 2 bases from V and 4 bases from J, with 11 bases between. CDR3 coding DNA: TGTGCCAGCAGCTTAAGGGGGTACACCTATGGCTACACCTTC. The encoded protein is CASSLRGYTYGYTF.

The chain couples TRBV10-3 to TRBJ2-7, with 7 bases identical to TRBD1. Germline V gene sequence: CDR1 ENHRY, CDR2 SYGVKD. The CDR3 spans 16 residues. Unmatched junction bases numbered 10, after V lost 3 bases and J lost 2 bases. The CDR3 sequence: CAISDPRTGSPYEQYF. The CDR3 region has the DNA TGTGCCATCAGTGACCCGAGGACAGGTAGTCCCTACGAGCAGTACTTC.

The rearrangement uses TRBV19 and TRBJ1-5; D might be TRBD1 (6 bases). The CDR3 is 14 amino acids. The germline V gene has CDR1 LNHDA and CDR2 SQIVND (reference sequence). V lost 7 bases and J lost 7, with 17 bases in between. This CDR3 reads CASTSGALQQPQHF. CDR3 in DNA: TGTGCCAGTACTTCAGGGGCATTGCAACAGCCCCAGCATTTT. The full variable domain, with the rest looked up from reference TRBV19 and TRBJ1-5, is DGGITQSPKYLFRKEGQNVTLSCEQNLNHDAMYWYRQDPGQGLRLIYYSQIVNDFQKGDIAEGYSVSREKKESFPLTVTSAQKNPTAFYLCASTSGALQQPQHFGDGTRLSIL.

This sequence joins TRBV18 and TRBJ1-1; a possible D gene is TRBD1 (5 bases). The V and J ends lost 4 bases and 4 bases respectively, with 16 bases between them. The length of the CDR3 is 15 residues. The V gene's germline CDR1 is KGHSH and CDR2 LQKENI. The CDR3 sequence is CASSRWEMGGTEAFF. The CDR3 region has the DNA TGTGCCAGCTCACGTTGGGAAATGGGGGGCACTGAAGCTTTCTTT.

The table lists this clone with a few counts. The genes are TRBV5-1 and TRBJ1-1, with D possibly being TRBD1 (6 bases). V lost 7 bases and J lost 5, with 21 bases in between. The CDR3 covers 15 residues. Germline V gene sequence: CDR1 SGHRS, CDR2 YFSETQ. CDR3: CASGTKEQGGTEAFF. The CDR3 DNA sequence: TGCGCCAGCGGGACAAAGGAACAGGGTGGAACTGAAGCTTTCTTT.

The rearrangement joins TRBV4-1 to TRBJ2-7; D gene uncertain. CDR3 size: 15 residues. CDR1 and CDR2 (germline): MGHRA, YSYEKL. Trimming left V 0 bases short and J 3 bases short, with 12 bases between. The CDR3 spells CASSQDIVAYYEQYF. The CDR3 region has the DNA TGCGCCAGCAGCCAAGATATAGTAGCATACTACGAGCAGTACTTC.

The gene calls are TRBV12-3 or TRBV12-4 and TRBJ1-2; no clear D gene. There are 12 residues in the CDR3. The V and J ends lost 6 bases and 10 bases respectively, with 15 bases between them. The CDR3 region has the DNA TGTGCCAGCAGCCCCTTCGGACTGCCCTACACCTTC. Translation: CASSPFGLPYTF.

The chain carries TRBV9 and TRBJ2-3, with TRBD1 matching 12 bases. J was trimmed by 4 bases and V by 3 bases; bases with no gene match: 6. The CDR3 has 16 amino acids. CDR1 SGDLS and CDR2 YYNGEE come from the germline V gene. CDR3 residues: CASSGWGQGAADTQYF. The CDR3 nucleotides read TGTGCCAGCAGCGGCTGGGGACAGGGGGCGGCAGATACGCAGTATTTT.